The 4 T cell receptor beta chains reported below all come from one sample, sequenced in a study of cytotoxic CD8 clonotypes in ibrutinib-treated CLL. This table comes from immunoSEQ multiplex PCR, and its TCRdb copy is limited to in-frame clones, with some not included. The sample lists approximately 74,000 clones; 70% to 90% were seen once. The sequencing here drew on PBMCs, taken at disease progression, from a patient treated with ibrutinib. The receptors here all came from a human donor with chronic lymphocytic leukemia.

As to this clone: Sequence at one end of the junction differs from germline and may be a read error. The gene calls are TRBV7-3 and TRBJ2-7, with 10 bases fitting TRBD2. There are 13 residues in the CDR3. Germline values: CDR1 SGHTA, CDR2 FQGTGA. The CDR3 is CASSAWTGTSAFF. Here the CDR3 DNA reads TGTGCCAGCAGCGCGTGGACCGGGACTAGCGCCTTTTTC. Filled out from reference TRBV7-3 and TRBJ2-7, the complete variable domain reads GAGVSQTPSNKVTEKGKYVELRCDPISGHTALYWYRQSLGQGPEFLIYFQGTGAADDSGLPNDRFFAVRPEGSVSTLKIQRTERGDSAVYLCASSAWTGTSAFFGPGTRLTVT.

This sequence joins TRBV6-6 and TRBJ2-1; maybe TRBD1 (5 bases). The CDR3 is made up of 14 amino acids. Germline CDR1 is MNHNY and CDR2 is SVGAGI (reference sequence). V lost 7 bases to trimming and J lost 3 bases, with 13 bases between them. CDR3 amino acids: CASTRLTDYNEQFF. CDR3 nucleotide sequence: TGTGCCAGCACCCGCCTGACAGACTACAATGAGCAGTTCTTC.

This clone was seen just once. CDR3 in amino acids: CASSLGGQYEQYF. For the CDR3, the DNA is TGCGCCAGCAGCCTAGGAGGGCAGTACGAGCAGTACTTC. The rearrangement joins TRBV4-1 to TRBJ2-7, with a possible D match to TRBD2 (6 bases). The CDR3 is 13 amino acids. Looked up from germline, CDR1 is MGHRA and CDR2 is YSYEKL. Trimming shortened V by 4 bases and J by 4 bases, and 11 bases separated the two germline ends.

CDR3 coding DNA: TGTGCCAGCAGCCACGCCGGGACAGGGGTCGATGGCAATCAGCCCCAGCATTTT. Amino acids: CASSHAGTGVDGNQPQHF. The chain has TRBV4-2 and TRBJ1-5, with 10 nucleotides matching TRBD1. CDR1 LGHNA and CDR2 YNFKEQ come from the germline V gene. The trim removed 3 bases at V and 2 bases at J, leaving 10 bases unmatched. This CDR3 has 18 amino acids.